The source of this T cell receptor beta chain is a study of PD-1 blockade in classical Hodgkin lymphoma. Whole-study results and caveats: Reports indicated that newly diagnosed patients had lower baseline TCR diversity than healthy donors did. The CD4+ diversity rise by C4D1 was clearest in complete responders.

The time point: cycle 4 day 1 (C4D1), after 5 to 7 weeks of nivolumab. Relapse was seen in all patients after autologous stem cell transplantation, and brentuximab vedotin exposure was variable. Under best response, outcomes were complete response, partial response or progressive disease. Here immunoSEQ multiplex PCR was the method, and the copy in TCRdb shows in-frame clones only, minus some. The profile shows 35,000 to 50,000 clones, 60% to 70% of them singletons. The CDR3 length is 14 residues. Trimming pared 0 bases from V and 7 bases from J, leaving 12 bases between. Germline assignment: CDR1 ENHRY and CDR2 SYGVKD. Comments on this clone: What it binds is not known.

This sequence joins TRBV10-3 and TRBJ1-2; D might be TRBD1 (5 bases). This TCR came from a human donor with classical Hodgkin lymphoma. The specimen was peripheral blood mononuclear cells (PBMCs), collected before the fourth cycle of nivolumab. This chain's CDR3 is CAISESTGRPGYTF. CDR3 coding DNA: TGTGCCATCAGTGAGTCTACAGGCCGTCCTGGCTACACCTTC.